This T cell receptor (beta chain) was sequenced for a study of cytomegalovirus exposure and HLA in healthy donors. Trimming removed 0 bases at V and 11 bases at J, with 12 bases between. Germline CDR1 reads SGHNT; CDR2 reads YYREEE (reference sequence). This CDR3 spans 12 amino acids. The study ran its PCR with 60 Vbeta and 13 Jbeta primers. Method: immunoSEQ multiplex PCR; TCRdb's copy keeps in-frame clones and lacks some. The sample contains about 110,000 clones, 86% of which appear only once. About this clone: As yet, its antigen is unknown.

Findings of the study overall: Presence/absence analyses took donor sequencing depth as roughly uniform.

This receptor was taken from a man between 40 and 49 years old in good health and CMV-seronegative. The rearrangement uses TRBV5-4 and TRBJ2-7; D is possibly TRBD2 (6 bases). The sequencing input was PBMCs. The CDR3 protein is CASSLEEGAEYF. CDR3 coding DNA: TGTGCCAGCAGCTTGGAGGAGGGAGCGGAGTACTTC.